The 23 T cell receptor beta chains below come from one sample, sequenced in a study of CD8 T cells in ankylosing spondylitis (dated by TCRdb to between 2016 and 2019). Broad study findings and their caveats: A TCR beta motif of 7 or 8 highly homologous amino acid variants appeared characteristic of blood from ankylosing spondylitis patients.

These receptors' targets are unknown. Library preparation employed 5' RACE. Instrument used: Illumina HiSeq 2500. TCRdb reprocessing: public reads trimmed at Q25 with fastp, clones called with MiXCR, in-frame beta chains kept. CDR3 protein sequences are deduplicated, and each keeps its most common genes and DNA. The sample contains about 210,000 distinct CDR3 sequences, more than 5.5% of them found a single time. The ten biggest clones cover 14% of the sample. Sequenced material: blood, either unsorted or a sorted T cell fraction (not recorded which). These receptors were taken from a male donor with ankylosing spondylitis.

The table lists this clonotype with a few counts. The V and J genes are TRBV7-3 and TRBJ2-6; D gene uncertain. The CDR3 contains 16 residues. Per the germline V gene, CDR1 is SGHTA and CDR2 is FQGTGA. The V end lost 5 bases, the J end lost 1 base, and 12 bases lay between the germline ends. The CDR3 DNA follows: TGTGCCAGCAGCCTTCTTGTCCGATCTGGGGCCAACGTCCTGACTTTC. Amino acids: CASSLLVRSGANVLTF.

This clonotype was counted many times. In nucleotides, the CDR3 is TGCGCCAGCAGCCCCGGGGCCGGGACTGAAGCTTTCTTT. Its protein product is CASSPGAGTEAFF. V and J are TRBV5-1 and TRBJ1-1, with TRBD1 as a possible D gene (5 bases). Trimming took 4 bases from V and 5 from J, leaving 12 bases between them. This CDR3 region has 13 residues. The germline CDR1 and CDR2 sequences are SGHRS and YFSETQ.

This clonotype was recorded at least ten times. This chain links TRBV11-2 with TRBJ2-1; no clear D gene. This CDR3 region has 16 residues. Germline lookup yields CDR1 SGHAT and CDR2 FQNNGV. The V and J ends lost 5 bases and 5 bases respectively, with 19 bases between them. The DNA for the CDR3 is TGTGCCAGCAGCCAAAGCTCGAACTTCCTTCACAATGAGCAGTTCTTC. Amino acids: CASSQSSNFLHNEQFF.

Many counts were recorded for this clonotype. The CDR3 sequence is CAIEDRGSGNTIYF. In DNA form, the CDR3 reads TGTGCCATCGAGGACAGAGGCTCTGGAAACACCATATATTTT. The V call is TRBV10-3, the J call TRBJ1-3; tentative D call: TRBD1 (6 bases). This CDR3 contains 14 residues. Per germline, CDR1 ENHRY and CDR2 SYGVKD. V lost 8 bases and J lost 0, with 11 bases in between.

The chain uses TRBV7-2 and TRBJ2-5, with D possibly being TRBD2 (6 bases). The CDR3 covers 13 residues. Germline loops: CDR1 SGHTA, CDR2 FQGNSA. The germline V and J ends were trimmed by 2 bases and 4 bases, with 8 bases remaining between them. In nucleotides, the CDR3 is TGTGCCAGCAGCTTATTCGGGGGAGAGACCCAGTACTTC. Translating it yields CASSLFGGETQYF.

Many counts were recorded for this clonotype. V and J are TRBV29-1 and TRBJ2-6; TRBD1 agrees at 9 bases. Germline V CDR1 and CDR2: SQVTM, ANQGSEA. V dropped 4 bases and J dropped 0; count of bases not matched to a gene: 4. The CDR3 covers 16 residues. CDR3 sequence (DNA): TGCAGCGTTGGGGGACAGGGCTACTCTGGGGCCAACGTCCTGACTTTC. This codes for CSVGGQGYSGANVLTF.

This clonotype showed up many times. CDR3 nucleotides: TGTGCCAGCAGCTATAGCGGGAGATACACCTACGAGCAGTACTTC. Amino acids: CASSYSGRYTYEQYF. The genes are TRBV7-2 and TRBJ2-7, with TRBD2 identical over 9 bases. CDR3 size: 15 residues. The V gene end was trimmed by 4 bases and the J gene end by 2 bases; junction bases not matched to a gene: 6. Germline CDR1 is SGHTA and CDR2 is FQGNSA.

This clonotype was found many times. The rearrangement joins TRBV7-9 to TRBJ2-4; TRBD2 matches at 9 bases. This CDR3 is 16 amino acids long. Germline CDR1 SEHNR, CDR2 FQNEAQ (reference sequence). The trim removed 1 base at V and 2 bases at J, leaving 3 bases unmatched. Here the CDR3 reads CASSLGASGTKNIQYF. The CDR3, as DNA: TGTGCCAGCAGCTTAGGTGCTAGCGGGACCAAAAACATTCAGTACTTC.

This clonotype was detected a few times. The chain employs TRBV12-3 or TRBV12-4 and TRBJ2-1; no clear D gene. V was trimmed by 7 bases and J by 4 bases, leaving 11 bases between them. This CDR3 is built from 13 residues. CDR3 region: CASTRYLYNEQFF. CDR3 DNA: TGTGCCAGCACCCGCTACCTTTACAATGAGCAGTTCTTC.

This clonotype was seen at least ten times. The chain couples TRBV7-3 to TRBJ2-1, with TRBD1 identical over 9 bases. This CDR3 contains 16 residues. CDR1 is SGHTA, CDR2 FQGTGA, per germline. The J segment lost 7 bases and the V segment lost 4 bases, leaving 11 bases of the junction unmatched. This CDR3 is CASSWTGTGILNEQFF. CDR3 in DNA: TGTGCCAGCAGCTGGACCGGGACAGGGATTTTGAATGAGCAGTTCTTC.

This clonotype was found many times. The chain couples TRBV9 to TRBJ2-7; no firm D call. V lost 4 bases and J 0 bases, leaving 14 bases between the germline ends. Per germline, CDR1 SGDLS and CDR2 YYNGEE. CDR3 size: 15 residues. The DNA of the CDR3 is TGTGCCAGCAGCCCATCTGGAAGGAGCTCCTACGAGCAGTACTTC. Residues: CASSPSGRSSYEQYF.

The chain recombines TRBV2 with TRBJ1-5; no firm D call. The V end lost 7 bases, the J end lost 0 bases, and 10 bases lay between the germline ends. The germline V gene encodes CDR1 SNHLY and CDR2 FYNNEI. The CDR3 is 14 residues long. The CDR3 DNA is TGTGCCAGCAACGGCGGGAATAGCAATCAGCCCCAGCATTTT. Its translation is CASNGGNSNQPQHF.

This clonotype has only a few counts. CDR3 protein: CASSFTGVEQFF. CDR3 nucleotide sequence: TGCGCCAGCAGCTTCACGGGAGTGGAGCAGTTCTTC. The V and J genes are TRBV5-1 and TRBJ2-1; a weak D match, TRBD2 (6 bases). Trimming took 2 bases from V and 10 from J, leaving 10 bases between them. Germline V lookup: CDR1 SGHRS, CDR2 YFSETQ. The CDR3 is 12 residues long.

The table lists this clonotype with many counts. The chain joins TRBV7-2 to TRBJ2-5, with 9 positions matching TRBD2. CDR3 length: 16 amino acids. From germline, CDR1 is SGHTA and CDR2 FQGNSA. Trimming at V came to 3 bases and at J to 4 bases, leaving 9 bases not matched to a gene. The CDR3 DNA reads as TGTGCCAGCAGCTTTGCCCCACTACTAGCGGGAGAGACCCAGTACTTC. Its protein is CASSFAPLLAGETQYF. Together with reference TRBV7-2 and TRBJ2-5, the CDR3 gives the full variable domain: GAGVSQSPSNKVTEKGKDVELRCDPISGHTALYWYRQSLGQGLEFLIYFQGNSAPDKSGLPSDRFSAERTGGSVSTLTIQRTQQEDSAVYLCASSFAPLLAGETQYFGPGTRLLVL.

This clonotype was recorded many times. The chain employs TRBV28 and TRBJ2-1; D unclear. Trimming stripped 4 bases from V and 6 bases from J, with 7 bases between. CDR3 size: 12 residues. Germline loops: CDR1 MDHEN, CDR2 SYDVKM. The CDR3 protein is CASSWRSNEQFF. CDR3 coding DNA: TGTGCCAGCAGTTGGCGCAGCAATGAGCAGTTCTTC.

This clonotype appeared many times. The gene calls are TRBV9 and TRBJ1-6; possible D gene TRBD1, 6 bases. Deletions cut 4 bases from V and 9 bases from J, with 14 bases between. CDR1 and CDR2 (germline): SGDLS, YYNGEE. The CDR3 loop spans 14 amino acids. The CDR3 reads CASSPGGSFSPLHF. The CDR3 bases are TGTGCCAGCAGCCCCGGGGGCAGTTTTTCACCCCTCCACTTT.

The table lists this clonotype with many counts. CDR3 amino acids: CASSELIGTEAFF. In nucleotides, the CDR3 is TGTGCCAGCAGCGAACTAATTGGCACTGAAGCTTTCTTT. The chain is built from TRBV7-9 and TRBJ1-1; D uncertain. The V gene's germline CDR1 is SEHNR and CDR2 FQNEAQ (reference sequence). Trimming removed 5 bases at V and 4 bases at J, with 11 bases between. The CDR3 extends over 13 amino acids.

This clonotype was seen a handful of times. The V call is TRBV4-3, the J call TRBJ2-1; possibly TRBD1 or TRBD2 for D (5 bases each). The V gene's germline CDR1 is LGHNA and CDR2 YSLEER. The CDR3 length is 16 residues. V gave up 1 base and J gave up 3 bases, with 13 bases separating them. CDR3 loop: CASSQGPGANYNEQFF. CDR3 in DNA: TGCGCCAGCAGCCAAGGGCCCGGGGCTAACTACAATGAGCAGTTCTTC.

To note about this clonotype: A junction end diverges from the germline sequence, so it may reflect a read error. The chain carries TRBV4-3 and TRBJ2-2; no clear D. Germline V gives CDR1 LGHNA, CDR2 YSLEER. This CDR3 has 14 residues. CDR3 residues: CASSLRVTTAELFF. The CDR3 nucleotides read TGCGCCAGCAGCCTAAGGGTAACCACCGCGGAGCTGTTTTTT.

This clonotype was counted at least ten times. V gene TRBV4-1 combines with J gene TRBJ2-7; D remains ambiguous. Trimming took off 4 bases at V and 3 bases at J, with 10 bases between the two ends. From germline, CDR1 is MGHRA and CDR2 YSYEKL. The CDR3 runs to 13 residues. Here the CDR3 reads CASSPAQHYEQYF. CDR3 bases: TGCGCCAGCAGCCCCGCCCAGCACTACGAGCAGTACTTC.

This chain joins TRBV29-1 and TRBJ2-7; a weak D match, TRBD1 (6 bases). Trimming cost V 7 bases and J 0 bases, with 19 bases left between them. The CDR3 runs 15 residues. Germline-derived CDR1 and CDR2 are SQVTM and ANQGSEA. The CDR3 coding sequence is TGCAGCGCCTACGGGCCAGGGGCCAGCTCCTACGAGCAGTACTTC. Its translation: CSAYGPGASSYEQYF.

The chain combines TRBV10-2 with TRBJ2-3, with D possibly being TRBD1 (6 bases). The germline V gene encodes CDR1 WSHSY and CDR2 SAAADI. V lost 4 bases to trimming and J lost 3 bases, with 17 bases between them. The CDR3 is 16 amino acids. The CDR3 DNA sequence: TGCGCCAGCAGTGGAGGACAGCTATCGATGACAGATACGCAGTATTTT. It encodes CASSGGQLSMTDTQYF.

This clonotype was observed many times. The J gene is TRBJ1-2, the V gene TRBV27; D is ambiguous. CDR3 length: 16 residues. Trimming left V 5 bases short and J 4 bases short, with 20 bases between. The germline gives CDR1 MNHEY, CDR2 SMNVEV (reference sequence). In DNA, the CDR3 is TGTGCCAGCAGTCCGTCCTATCCGGGTCGGAGCTATGGCTACACCTTC. Encoded protein: CASSPSYPGRSYGYTF.